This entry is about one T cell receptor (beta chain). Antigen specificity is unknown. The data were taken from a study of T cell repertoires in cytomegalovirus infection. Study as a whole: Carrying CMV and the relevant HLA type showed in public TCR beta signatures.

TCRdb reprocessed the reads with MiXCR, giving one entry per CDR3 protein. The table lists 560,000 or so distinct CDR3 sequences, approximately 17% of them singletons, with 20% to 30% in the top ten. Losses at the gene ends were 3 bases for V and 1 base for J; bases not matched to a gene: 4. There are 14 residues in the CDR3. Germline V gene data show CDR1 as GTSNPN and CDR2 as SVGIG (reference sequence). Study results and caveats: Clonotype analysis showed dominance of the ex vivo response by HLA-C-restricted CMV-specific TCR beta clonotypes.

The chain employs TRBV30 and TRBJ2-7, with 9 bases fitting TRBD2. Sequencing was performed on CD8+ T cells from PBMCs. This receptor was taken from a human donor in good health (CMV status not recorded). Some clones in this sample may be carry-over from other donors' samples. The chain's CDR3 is CAWRELAGSYEQYF. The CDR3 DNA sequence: TGTGCCTGGAGAGAACTAGCGGGTTCCTACGAGCAGTACTTC.